This T cell receptor beta chain emerged from a study of Tregs in tolerant kidney transplant recipients. Overall study findings and caveats: This study did not directly address biological reproducibility.

Note on this clone: Its antigen is currently unknown.

Clones were read by immunoSEQ multiplex PCR, and TCRdb kept only the in-frame ones, dropping some. The profile shows under 50,000 clones, nearly 97% of them singletons. V was pared by 0 bases and J by 9 bases, with 17 bases between. This CDR3 region has 15 residues. CDR1 and CDR2 (germline): MNHNY, SVGAGI (reference sequence). Source material: Tregs from blood cultured with allogeneic cells. The chain joins TRBV6-6 to TRBJ1-2, with a possible D match to TRBD1 (5 bases). The TCR was taken from a human donor in good health. CDR3 nucleotide sequence: TGTGCCAGCAGTTACTCGGGGCGACAGCGTGGGAGCTACACCTTC. Translated: CASSYSGRQRGSYTF.